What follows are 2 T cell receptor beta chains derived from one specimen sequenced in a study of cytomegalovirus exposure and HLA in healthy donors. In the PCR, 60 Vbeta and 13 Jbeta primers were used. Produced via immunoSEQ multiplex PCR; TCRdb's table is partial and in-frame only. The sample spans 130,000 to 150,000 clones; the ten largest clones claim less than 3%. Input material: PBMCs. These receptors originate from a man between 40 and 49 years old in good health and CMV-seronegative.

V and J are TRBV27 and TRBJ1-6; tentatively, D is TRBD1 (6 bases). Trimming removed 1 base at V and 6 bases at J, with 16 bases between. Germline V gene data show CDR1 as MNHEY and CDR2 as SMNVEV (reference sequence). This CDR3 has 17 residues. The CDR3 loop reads CASSLWGQGDINSPLHF. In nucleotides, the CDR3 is TGTGCCAGCAGTTTATGGGGGCAGGGAGACATTAATTCACCCCTCCACTTT.

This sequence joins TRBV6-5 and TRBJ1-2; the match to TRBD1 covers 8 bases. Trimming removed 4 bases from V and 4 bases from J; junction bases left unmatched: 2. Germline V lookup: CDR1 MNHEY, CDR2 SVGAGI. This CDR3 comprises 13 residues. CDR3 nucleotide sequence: TGTGCCAGCAGTTGCGACAGGGGCTATGGCTACACCTTC. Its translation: CASSCDRGYGYTF.